The clone carrying this TCR beta chain was seen repeatedly, ten times or more. This sample stems from a study of regulatory T cells in long-lasting Graves disease. Time point denoted: newly diagnosed GD, antithyroid drugs for less than 3 months. Scientists built the TCR library using RNA that was extracted from PBMCs. Construction of TCR beta libraries relied on iRepertoire HTBI primers and on Arm-PCR targeting CDR3 regions. Each CDR3 protein gets one entry after TCRdb re-called the multiplex PCR reads with MiXCR. The data hold about 560,000 distinct CDR3 sequences, with 15% to 20% observed a single time. These data are also associated with another study on T cells in Graves' hyperthyroidism and ophthalmopathy. That paper adds: HTBI primers were used for first-round RT-PCR of the TCR CDR3. Blood samples included most of the expanded thyroid clonotypes exceeding 0.001.

The source of this sequence is a man between 18 and 29 years old with Graves disease. Source: peripheral blood mononuclear cells (PBMCs), taken at new diagnosis, from a patient treated with antithyroid drugs.

The CDR3 bases are TGTGCCAGCAGCCTGGGGGCGGGATTTCATAGCAATCAGCCCCAGCATTTT. Translation gives CASSLGAGFHSNQPQHF. The V and J genes are TRBV28 and TRBJ1-5; the D gene is possibly TRBD1 (6 bases). V dropped 6 bases and J dropped 0 bases, with 18 bases sitting between them. Germline-derived CDR1 and CDR2 are MDHEN and SYDVKM. The CDR3 consists of 17 residues.